These T cell receptor beta chains were read from a single sample in a study of control samples from healthy donors and cancer patients. Sequenced by immunoSEQ multiplex PCR; TCRdb stores in-frame clones only, minus some. The sample contains around 150,000 clones, roughly 94% of which appear only once. The sequenced sample was blood. The receptors derive from a woman between 35 and 50 years old in good health. CDR3s include the opening cysteine and the closing phenylalanine or tryptophan. Each record gives: clone size, V gene, J gene, D gene, CDR3 DNA, CDR3 protein. The D gene is left open where the match is weak. A row's size may be missing; if present it is once, few, many or a size class.

>-|TRBV19|TRBJ1-1|-
TGTGCCAGTAGTATGTATACGAACACTGAAGCTTTCTTT
CASSMYTNTEAFF
>-|TRBV9|TRBJ1-2|-
TGTGCCAGCAGCGTAGGTCAAGGGGCGAGCTATGGCTACACCTTC
CASSVGQGASYGYTF
>-|TRBV6-6|TRBJ1-5|-
TGTGCCAGCGTGGATTCGGATAGCAATCAGCCCCAGCATTTT
CASVDSDSNQPQHF
>-|TRBV7-2|TRBJ1-5|-
TGTGCCAGCAGCTTAGATGCCCAGCCCCAGCATTTT
CASSLDAQPQHF
>-|TRBV5-1|TRBJ2-5|-
TGCGCCAGCAGCTACAGGGTCCGGGAGACCCAGTACTTC
CASSYRVRETQYF
>few|TRBV9|TRBJ2-2|TRBD2
TGTGCCAGCAGCGCTAGCGGGGGGTTCACCGGGGAGCTGTTTTTT
CASSASGGFTGELFF
>-|TRBV12-2|TRBJ2-3|-
TGTGCAAGTCGCTTAGTAAGTGGCGATACGCAGTATTTT
CASRLVSGDTQYF
>once|TRBV2|TRBJ2-5|-
TGTGCCAGCAGTGAAGCGCTTATAGGGGGCGGGAAGACCCAGTACTTC
CASSEALIGGGKTQYF
>-|TRBV6-1|TRBJ2-3|-
TGTGCCAGCAGTGAACCGGGGGTATATCTCAATGGGGCAGATACGCAGTATTTT
CASSEPGVYLNGADTQYF
>-|TRBV9|TRBJ1-2|-
TGTGCCAGCAGAGACGAGATCGGCTACACCTTC
CASRDEIGYTF
>-|TRBV9|TRBJ2-7|-
TGTGCCAGCAGCGTGGGCGGGGACAGAAACTACGAGCAGTACTTC
CASSVGGDRNYEQYF
>few|TRBV7-9|TRBJ2-7|TRBD1
TGTGCCAGCAGCGCTCCAGGACAGGGTCTATACGAGCAGTACTTC
CASSAPGQGLYEQYF
>-|TRBV4-3|TRBJ2-3|TRBD2
TGCGCCAGCAGCCTAACTAGCGGTAGCACAGATACGCAGTATTTT
CASSLTSGSTDTQYF
>-|TRBV12-3/TRBV12-4|TRBJ1-2|-
TGTGCCAGCAGTTACAGGAACTATGGCTACACCTTC
CASSYRNYGYTF
>-|TRBV19|TRBJ2-1|TRBD2
TGTGCCAGTAGTGAAACTAGCGGGAGTACTGATGAGCAGTTCTTC
CASSETSGSTDEQFF
>-|TRBV7-6|TRBJ1-6|TRBD1
TGTGCCAGCAGCTTCAGCCAGGGGGTATTGTCACCCCTCCACTTT
CASSFSQGVLSPLHF
>-|TRBV3-1/TRBV3-2|TRBJ2-1|-
TGTGCCAGCAGCCAATACGGAAGAAATGAGCAGTTCTTC
CASSQYGRNEQFF
>-|TRBV6-6|TRBJ2-7|TRBD2
TGTGCCAGCATTCGGGGGGAAACCTACGAGCAGTACTTC
CASIRGETYEQYF
>once|TRBV2|TRBJ1-2|-
TGTGCCAGCAGGGAGACGGGGTATGGCTACACCTTC
CASRETGYGYTF
>-|TRBV6-5|TRBJ1-6|-
TGTGCCAGCAGTTACCGGGGCGCACCCCTCCACTTT
CASSYRGAPLHF
>-|TRBV6-1|TRBJ1-2|-
TGTGCCAGCAGTGAAGCGGGTGGACAGTATGGCTACACCTTC
CASSEAGGQYGYTF
>-|TRBV7-2|TRBJ1-1|-
TGTGCCAGCAGCTTAGATCCTACGGCTGAAGCTTTCTTT
CASSLDPTAEAFF
>-|TRBV5-1|TRBJ1-1|-
TGCGCCAGCAAGCCGAGCGTAGGGACGCAATTGAACACTGAAGCTTTCTTT
CASKPSVGTQLNTEAFF
>-|TRBV4-3|TRBJ2-6|TRBD1
TGCGCCAGCAGCCGACAGGGGACTGGGGCCAACGTCCTGACTTTC
CASSRQGTGANVLTF
>-|TRBV18|TRBJ2-5|-
TGTGCCAGCTCGCTCCGCGGGTCGCGAGAGACCCAGTACTTC
CASSLRGSRETQYF
>once|TRBV2|TRBJ2-7|TRBD1
TGTGCCAGCAGTGTGGGACAGGTTTCCTACGAGCAGTACTTC
CASSVGQVSYEQYF
>few|TRBV2|TRBJ1-3|-
TGTGCCAGCAAACAAGGGGGTTCGGGAAACACCATATATTTT
CASKQGGSGNTIYF
>once|TRBV4-2|TRBJ2-4|TRBD1
TGTGCCAGCAGCCAAGGGGACAGGGGGCTCGTAGCCAAAAACATTCAGTACTTC
CASSQGDRGLVAKNIQYF
>-|TRBV18|TRBJ1-1|TRBD1
TGTGCCAGCTCACCAGACAGGGCGAACACTGAAGCTTTCTTT
CASSPDRANTEAFF
>-|TRBV19|TRBJ1-2|TRBD1
TGTGCCAGTTCCGAGACAGGGGAAGCTAACTATGGCTACACCTTC
CASSETGEANYGYTF
>-|TRBV7-6|TRBJ1-6|-
TGTGCCAGCAGCTCAGGGGATCGGTTTAGTTCACCCCTCCACTTT
CASSSGDRFSSPLHF
>-|TRBV6-5|TRBJ1-6|-
TGTGCCAGCAGTTACTCAACAGCGGTTAATTCACCCCTCCACTTT
CASSYSTAVNSPLHF
>-|TRBV10-3|TRBJ1-5|-
TGTGCCATATCAGGTTCCAATAGCAATCAGCCCCAGCATTTT
CAISGSNSNQPQHF
>-|TRBV27|TRBJ1-2|-
TGTGCCAGCAGTTATCAGAACCCGTCTAACTATGGCTACACCTTC
CASSYQNPSNYGYTF
>-|TRBV5-4|TRBJ1-6|TRBD1
TGTGCCAGCAGTTGGACAGGGCAATATTCACCCCTCCACTTT
CASSWTGQYSPLHF
>once|TRBV7-9|TRBJ2-3|-
TGTGCCAGCAGCAACCCTGGTGGGGGGGCAGACACAGATACGCAGTATTTT
CASSNPGGGADTDTQYF
>-|TRBV18|TRBJ1-1|-
TGTGCCAGCTCACCACCGATTGGGATTATGAACACTGAAGCTTTCTTT
CASSPPIGIMNTEAFF